This T cell receptor beta chain was recovered during a study of OX40 agonist ivuxolimab in advanced cancers. Looking at the study overall: The costimulatory receptor OX40 (CD134) was targeted by ivuxolimab, a fully human IgG2 agonistic monoclonal antibody. Intravenous ivuxolimab was administered to patients every 2 weeks at six dose levels: 0.01, 0.1, 0.3, 1.5, 3 and 10 mg/kg. Among the approximately 50 dose-escalation patients, some 20 had hepatocellular carcinoma, roughly 15 melanoma, 9 renal cell carcinoma and 9 head and neck cancer. In the dose-escalation cohort, 82.7% of patients were male, and the mean age was approximately 55 years, with a range of roughly 20 to 85. Patients were allowed to have had prior anti-PD-1, anti-PD-L1 or anti-CTLA-4 therapy, and less than 45% of the dose-escalation patients had previously received checkpoint inhibitors. Partial responses were achieved by three dose-escalation patients, of whom one had hepatocellular carcinoma and two had cutaneous melanoma. The point of sequencing TCRbeta in the periphery was to test whether ivuxolimab changed TCR sequence diversity and drove clonal T-cell expansion. The paper describes the monotherapy dose-escalation part (N ≈ 49 patients) of the phase I trial of ivuxolimab.

The trial excluded patients who had a history of autoimmune disease or were on systemic immunosuppression. Peripheral blood for TCR sequencing was drawn from every dose cohort at baseline, at cycle 4 day 1 and at cycle 7 day 1. Samples were obtained from an open-label, multicenter, first-in-human phase I dose-escalation trial of ivuxolimab. Adults with locally advanced or metastatic melanoma, renal cell, hepatocellular, or head and neck squamous cell carcinoma were enrolled in the trial. Before TCR sequencing, CD4+ and CD8+ T cells were separately sorted from peripheral blood. V is pared back by 2 bases and J by 7 bases, with 12 bases lying between the germline termini. Sequences SNHLY (CDR1) and FYNNEI (CDR2) are obtained from the germline V gene. Inclusive of the bounding cysteine and phenylalanine, the CDR3 is 13 residues long. Solely the CDR3 DNA is kept, with 39 bases framed from the first base.

Results the study describes overall, beyond this receptor: Which antigens the clonally expanded peripheral T cells were specific for was not determined. After ivuxolimab, more expanded clones were found on average in CD8+ T cells than in CD4+ T cells. At doses of 0.1 to 3.0 mg/kg, clonal expansion of both CD4+ and CD8+ T cells in blood was seen between baseline and week 6. In the 0.1-3.0 mg/kg groups, partial responders had among the lowest normalized peripheral clonal expansion, particularly in CD8+ T cells. Low levels of normalized T-cell clonal expansion were also seen in some patients who did not respond.

Details on this clone: Its antigen remains undetermined. No per-base quality is available; no much larger clone lies one base away.

Genomic DNA was isolated from the sorted cells so that the TCRbeta CDR3 region could be sequenced. TCRbeta CDR3 regions were sequenced using the immunoSEQ Assay. In its TCRdb copy, this immuneACCESS table keeps in-frame sequences only and misses some clones. Where compared with another copy, unresolved V genes explain less than half of these, and the others have no known cause. Recorded for this sample are some 62,000 clones; more than 80% of them occurred a single time. The ten largest account for approximately 5.2% of the sample. The source was CD4+ or CD8+ T cells sorted from blood, collected in a trial of the OX40 agonist ivuxolimab. The rearranged segments are TRBV2 and TRBJ2-7; the D gene remains uncertain. This sequence was found in an adult with an advanced solid tumor such as melanoma, head and neck, liver or kidney cancer. For the CDR3, the sequence is CASSELSRVEQYF. The DNA reads as follows: TGTGCCAGCAGTGAACTATCTAGAGTAGAGCAGTACTTC.